The present TCR beta chain was sequenced within a study of Ad26.COV2.S vaccination and SARS-CoV-2 variants. Treatment defined: some 19 received Ad26.COV2.S at low or high dose, single or two shots; five or six received placebo; per-sample allocation not given. Day 63 after the first vaccine or placebo injection was the time point for sampling. An Ad26 vector expressing Wuhan-strain SARS-CoV-2 spike served as the vaccine. Findings of the study overall: Vaccine recipients and placebo recipients showed similar non-spike TCR breadth. Considerable breadth of spike-specific CD8+ and CD4+ T cell responses has reportedly been documented following vaccination.

J lost 2 bases, V lost 3 bases, and 10 bases had no gene match. The CDR3 has 17 amino acids. Germline loops: CDR1 ENHRY, CDR2 SYGVKD. On this clone itself: Antigen specificity is unknown.

Clones were read by immunoSEQ multiplex PCR, and TCRdb kept only the in-frame ones, dropping some. The sample contains 400,000 to 450,000 clones, 75% to 95% of which appear only once. The sequence was obtained from a person between 18 and 65 years old who received the Ad26.COV2.S COVID-19 vaccine or a placebo. The sample in question was peripheral blood, obtained in a trial of Ad26.COV2.S vaccine versus placebo. The chain couples TRBV10-3 to TRBJ2-3, with 8 bases identical to TRBD2. CDR3 in amino acids: CAISDGGDPVTTDTQYF. The CDR3 region has the DNA TGTGCCATCAGTGACGGGGGGGACCCCGTTACCACAGATACGCAGTATTTT.